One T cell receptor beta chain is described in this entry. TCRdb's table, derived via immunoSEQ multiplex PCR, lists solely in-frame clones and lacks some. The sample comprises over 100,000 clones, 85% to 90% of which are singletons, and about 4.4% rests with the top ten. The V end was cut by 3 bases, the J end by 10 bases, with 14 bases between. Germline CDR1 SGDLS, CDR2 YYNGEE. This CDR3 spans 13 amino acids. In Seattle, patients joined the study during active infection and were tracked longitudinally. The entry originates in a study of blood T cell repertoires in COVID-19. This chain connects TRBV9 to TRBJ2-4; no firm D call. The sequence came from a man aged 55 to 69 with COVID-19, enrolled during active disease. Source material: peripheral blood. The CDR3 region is CASSADQALIQYF. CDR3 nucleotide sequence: TGTGCCAGCAGCGCTGATCAGGCGTTGATTCAGTACTTC.